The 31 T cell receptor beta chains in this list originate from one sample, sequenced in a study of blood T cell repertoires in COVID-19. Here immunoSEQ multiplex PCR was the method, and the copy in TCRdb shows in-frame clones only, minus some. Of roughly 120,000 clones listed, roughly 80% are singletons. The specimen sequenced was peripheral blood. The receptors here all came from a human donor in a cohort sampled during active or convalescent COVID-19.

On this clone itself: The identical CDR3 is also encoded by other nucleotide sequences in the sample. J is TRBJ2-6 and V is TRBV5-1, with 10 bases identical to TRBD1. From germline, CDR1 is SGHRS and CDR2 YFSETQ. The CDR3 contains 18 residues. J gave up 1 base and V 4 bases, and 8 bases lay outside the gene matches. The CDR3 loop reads CASSIGTGALSGANVLTF. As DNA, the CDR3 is TGCGCCAGCAGCATCGGGACAGGGGCTCTATCTGGGGCCAACGTCCTGACTTTC. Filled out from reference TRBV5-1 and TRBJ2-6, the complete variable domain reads KAGVTQTPRYLIKTRGQQVTLSCSPISGHRSVSWYQQTPGQGLQFLFEYFSETQRNKGNFPGRFSGRQFSNSRSEMNVSTLELGDSALYLCASSIGTGALSGANVLTFGAGSRLTVL.

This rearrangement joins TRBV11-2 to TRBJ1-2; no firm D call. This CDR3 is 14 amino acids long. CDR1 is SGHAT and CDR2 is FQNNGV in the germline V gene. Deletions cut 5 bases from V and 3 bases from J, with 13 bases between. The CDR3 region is CASSRRAIHYGYTF. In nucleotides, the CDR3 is TGTGCCAGCAGCCGGAGAGCGATCCACTATGGCTACACCTTC.

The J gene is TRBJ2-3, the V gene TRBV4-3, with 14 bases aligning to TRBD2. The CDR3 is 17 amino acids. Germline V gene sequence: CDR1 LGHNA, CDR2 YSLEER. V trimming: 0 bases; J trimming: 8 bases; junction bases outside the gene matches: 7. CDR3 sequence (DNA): TGCGCCAGCAGCCAAGAATCGACTAGCGGGGGGGCAGTTACGCAGTATTTT. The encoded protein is CASSQESTSGGAVTQYF.

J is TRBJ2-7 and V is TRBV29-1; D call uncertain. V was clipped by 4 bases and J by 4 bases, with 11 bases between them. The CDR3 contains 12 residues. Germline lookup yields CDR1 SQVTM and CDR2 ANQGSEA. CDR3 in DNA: TGCAGCGTTGCCCCCGACAAGTACGAGCAGTACTTC. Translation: CSVAPDKYEQYF.

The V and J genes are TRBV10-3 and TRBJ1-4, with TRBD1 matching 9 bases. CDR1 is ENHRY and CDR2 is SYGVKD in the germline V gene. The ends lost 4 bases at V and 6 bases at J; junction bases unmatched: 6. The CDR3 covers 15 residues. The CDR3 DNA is TGTGCCATCAGTGCAAAACAGGGGGCAGATGAAAAACTGTTTTTT. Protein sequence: CAISAKQGADEKLFF.

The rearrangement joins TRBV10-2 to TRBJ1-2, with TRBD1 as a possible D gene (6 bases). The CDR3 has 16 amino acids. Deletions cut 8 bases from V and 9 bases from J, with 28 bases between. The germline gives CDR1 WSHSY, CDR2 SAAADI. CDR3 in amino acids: CASCVGGRGAGLSYTF. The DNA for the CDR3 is TGCGCCAGCTGTGTGGGGGGGAGGGGGGCGGGTTTGAGCTACACCTTC.

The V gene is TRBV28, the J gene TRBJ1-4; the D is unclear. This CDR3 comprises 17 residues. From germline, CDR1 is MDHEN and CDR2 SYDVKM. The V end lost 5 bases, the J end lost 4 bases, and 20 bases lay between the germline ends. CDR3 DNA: TGTGCCAGCAGTCCCCCAGGTCCGGGAGGGAATAATGAAAAACTGTTTTTT. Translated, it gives CASSPPGPGGNNEKLFF.

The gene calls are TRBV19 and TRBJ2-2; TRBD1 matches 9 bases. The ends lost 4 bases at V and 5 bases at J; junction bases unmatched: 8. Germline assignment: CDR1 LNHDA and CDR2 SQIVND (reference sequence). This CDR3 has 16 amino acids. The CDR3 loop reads CASSTRQGGWTGELFF. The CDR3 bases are TGTGCCAGTAGTACCAGACAGGGGGGATGGACCGGGGAGCTGTTTTTT.

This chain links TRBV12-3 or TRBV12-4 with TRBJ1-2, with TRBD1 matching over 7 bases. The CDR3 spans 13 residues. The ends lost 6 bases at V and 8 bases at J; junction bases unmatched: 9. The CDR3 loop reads CASRRQGPYGYTF. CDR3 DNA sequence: TGTGCCAGCAGAAGACAGGGCCCCTACGGCTACACCTTC.

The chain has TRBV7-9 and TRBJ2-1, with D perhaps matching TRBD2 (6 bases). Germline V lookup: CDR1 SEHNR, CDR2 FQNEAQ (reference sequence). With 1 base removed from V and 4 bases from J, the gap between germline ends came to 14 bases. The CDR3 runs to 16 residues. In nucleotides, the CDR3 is TGTGCCAGCAGCTTAGGATTCCGGGACTCTTACAATGAGCAGTTCTTC. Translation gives CASSLGFRDSYNEQFF.

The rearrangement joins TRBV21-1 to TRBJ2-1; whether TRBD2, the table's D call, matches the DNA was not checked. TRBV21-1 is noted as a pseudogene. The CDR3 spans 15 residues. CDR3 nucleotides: TGTGCCAGCAGCTGGACTAGCGGGAGCCTCAGGGAGCAGTTCTTC. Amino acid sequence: CASSWTSGSLREQFF.

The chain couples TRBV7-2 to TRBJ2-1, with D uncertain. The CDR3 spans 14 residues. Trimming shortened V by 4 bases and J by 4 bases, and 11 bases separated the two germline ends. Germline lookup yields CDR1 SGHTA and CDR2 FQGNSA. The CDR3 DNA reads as TGTGCCAGCAGCTCGATTGCTAGTTACAATGAGCAGTTCTTC. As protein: CASSSIASYNEQFF.

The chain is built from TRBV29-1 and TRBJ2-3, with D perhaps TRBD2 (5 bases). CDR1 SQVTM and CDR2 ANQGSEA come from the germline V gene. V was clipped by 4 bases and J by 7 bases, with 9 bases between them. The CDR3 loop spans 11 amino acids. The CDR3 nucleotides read TGCAGCGTTGTGGGAGCAAATACGCAGTATTTT. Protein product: CSVVGANTQYF.

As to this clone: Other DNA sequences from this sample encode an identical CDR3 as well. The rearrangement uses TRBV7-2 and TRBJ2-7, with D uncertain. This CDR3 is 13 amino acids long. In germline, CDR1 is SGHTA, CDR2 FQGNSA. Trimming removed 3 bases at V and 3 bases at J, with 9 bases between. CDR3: CASSFRTNYEQYF. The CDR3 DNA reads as TGTGCCAGCAGCTTCCGCACAAACTACGAGCAGTACTTC.

The CDR3 loop reads CASSRVYRPYEQYF. CDR3 DNA: TGTGCCAGCAGCAGAGTATACAGGCCATACGAGCAGTACTTC. This rearrangement joins TRBV21-1 to TRBJ2-7; no DNA check was done on the table's D call, TRBD1. TRBV21-1 is a listed pseudogene. The CDR3 totals 14 residues.

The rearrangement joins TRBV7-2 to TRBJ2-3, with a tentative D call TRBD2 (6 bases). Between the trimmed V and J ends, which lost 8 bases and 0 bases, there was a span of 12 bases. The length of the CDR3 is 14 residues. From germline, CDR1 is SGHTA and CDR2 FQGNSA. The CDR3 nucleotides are TGTGCCAGCGGGGCGGGACCAAGCACAGATACGCAGTATTTT. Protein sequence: CASGAGPSTDTQYF.

The CDR3 region is CASKGQGLRQPQHF. The CDR3 region has the DNA TGTGCCAGCAAAGGACAGGGCCTGAGACAGCCCCAGCATTTT. The V gene is TRBV2, the J gene TRBJ1-5; TRBD1 aligns across 8 bases. Germline V gene data show CDR1 as SNHLY and CDR2 as FYNNEI. This CDR3 comprises 14 residues. With V trimmed by 7 bases and J by 7 bases, 9 bases remained unmatched.

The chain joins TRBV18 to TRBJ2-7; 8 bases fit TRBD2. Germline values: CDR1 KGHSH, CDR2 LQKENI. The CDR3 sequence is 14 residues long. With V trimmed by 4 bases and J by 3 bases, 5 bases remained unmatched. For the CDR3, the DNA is TGTGCCAGCTCACAGGCCAGCGGGAGCTACGAGCAGTACTTC. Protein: CASSQASGSYEQYF.

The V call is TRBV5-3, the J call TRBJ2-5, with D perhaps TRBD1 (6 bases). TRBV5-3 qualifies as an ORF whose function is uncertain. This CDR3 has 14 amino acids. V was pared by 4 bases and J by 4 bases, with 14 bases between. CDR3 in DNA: TGTGCCAGAAGCCCGCGGACAGTCCTAGAGACCCAGTACTTC. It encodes CARSPRTVLETQYF.

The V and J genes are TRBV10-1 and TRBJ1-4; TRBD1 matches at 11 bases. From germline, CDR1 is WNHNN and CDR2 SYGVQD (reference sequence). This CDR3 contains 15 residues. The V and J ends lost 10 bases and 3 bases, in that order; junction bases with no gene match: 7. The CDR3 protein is CATLDRGRANEKLFF. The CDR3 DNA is TGCGCCACCCTGGACAGGGGGCGGGCTAATGAAAAACTGTTTTTT.

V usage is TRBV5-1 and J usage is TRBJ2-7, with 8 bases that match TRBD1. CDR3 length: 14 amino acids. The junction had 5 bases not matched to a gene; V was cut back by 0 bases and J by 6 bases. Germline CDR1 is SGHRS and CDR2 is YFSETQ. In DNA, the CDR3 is TGCGCCAGCAGCTTGGCGCAGGGGGCCGGCGAGCAGTACTTC. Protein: CASSLAQGAGEQYF. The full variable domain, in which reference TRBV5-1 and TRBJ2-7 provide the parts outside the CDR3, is KAGVTQTPRYLIKTRGQQVTLSCSPISGHRSVSWYQQTPGQGLQFLFEYFSETQRNKGNFPGRFSGRQFSNSRSEMNVSTLELGDSALYLCASSLAQGAGEQYFGPGTRLTVT.

CDR3 amino acids: CASTYDDRYNEQFF. Written as DNA, the CDR3 is TGCGCCAGCACCTATGACGACAGGTACAATGAGCAGTTCTTC. The V call is TRBV5-1, the J call TRBJ2-1, with D possibly matching TRBD1 (6 bases). The V and J ends lost 6 bases and 4 bases respectively, with 14 bases between them. The CDR3 is 14 residues long. The germline CDR1 and CDR2 sequences are SGHRS and YFSETQ.

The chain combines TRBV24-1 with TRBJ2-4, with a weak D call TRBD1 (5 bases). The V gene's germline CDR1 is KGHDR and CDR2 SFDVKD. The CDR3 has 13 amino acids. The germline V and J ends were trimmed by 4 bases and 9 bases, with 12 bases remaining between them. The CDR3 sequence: CATSERGHGIQYF. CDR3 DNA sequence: TGTGCCACCAGTGAAAGGGGCCACGGCATTCAGTACTTC.

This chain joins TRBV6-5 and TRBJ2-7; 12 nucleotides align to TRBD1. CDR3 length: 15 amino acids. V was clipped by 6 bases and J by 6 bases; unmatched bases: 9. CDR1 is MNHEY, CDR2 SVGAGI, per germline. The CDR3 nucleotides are TGTGCCAGCAGCAAACCCGGGACAGGGGGCCTCGAGCAGTACTTC. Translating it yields CASSKPGTGGLEQYF.

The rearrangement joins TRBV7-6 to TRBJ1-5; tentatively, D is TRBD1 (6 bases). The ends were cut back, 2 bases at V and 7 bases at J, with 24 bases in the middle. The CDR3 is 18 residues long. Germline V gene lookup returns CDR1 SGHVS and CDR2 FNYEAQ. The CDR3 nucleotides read TGTGCCAGCAGCTTATTGGCGGAGGGCGGGGGGGCATCGCAGCCCCAGCATTTT. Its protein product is CASSLLAEGGGASQPQHF. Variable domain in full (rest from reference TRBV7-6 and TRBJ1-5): GAGVSQSPRYKVTKRGQDVALRCDPISGHVSLYWYRQALGQGPEFLTYFNYEAQQDKSGLPNDRFSAERPEGSISTLTIQRTEQRDSAMYRCASSLLAEGGGASQPQHFGDGTRLSIL.

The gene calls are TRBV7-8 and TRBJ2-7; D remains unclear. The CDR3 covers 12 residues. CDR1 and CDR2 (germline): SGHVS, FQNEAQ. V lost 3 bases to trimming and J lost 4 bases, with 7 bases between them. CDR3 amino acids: CASSFKRYEQYF. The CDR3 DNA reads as TGTGCCAGCAGCTTCAAGAGGTACGAGCAGTACTTC.

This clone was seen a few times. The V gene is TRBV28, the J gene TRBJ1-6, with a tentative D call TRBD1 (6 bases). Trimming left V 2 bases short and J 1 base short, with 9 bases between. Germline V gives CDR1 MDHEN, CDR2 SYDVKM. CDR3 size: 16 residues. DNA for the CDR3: TGTGCCAGCAGTTTAAGGGGGAAGTCCTATAATTCACCCCTCCACTTT. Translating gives CASSLRGKSYNSPLHF.

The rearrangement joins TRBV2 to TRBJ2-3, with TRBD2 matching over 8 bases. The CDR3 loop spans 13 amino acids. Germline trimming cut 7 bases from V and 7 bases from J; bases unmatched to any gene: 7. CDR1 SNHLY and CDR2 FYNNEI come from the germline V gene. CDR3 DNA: TGTGCCAGCACGGGGGGGAAGCTGTATACGCAGTATTTT. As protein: CASTGGKLYTQYF.

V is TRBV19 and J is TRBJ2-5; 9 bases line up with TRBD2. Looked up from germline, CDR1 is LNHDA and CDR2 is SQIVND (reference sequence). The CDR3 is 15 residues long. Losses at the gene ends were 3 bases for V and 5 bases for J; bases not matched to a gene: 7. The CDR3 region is CASSIAGGPWETQYF. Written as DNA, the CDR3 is TGTGCCAGTAGTATCGCGGGAGGGCCTTGGGAGACCCAGTACTTC.

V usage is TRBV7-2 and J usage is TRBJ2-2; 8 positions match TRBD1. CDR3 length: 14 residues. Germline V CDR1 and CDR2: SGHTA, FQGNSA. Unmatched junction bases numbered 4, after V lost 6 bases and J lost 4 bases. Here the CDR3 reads CASSRGTGTGELFF. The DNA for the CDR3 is TGTGCCAGCAGTCGAGGGACAGGCACCGGGGAGCTGTTTTTT.

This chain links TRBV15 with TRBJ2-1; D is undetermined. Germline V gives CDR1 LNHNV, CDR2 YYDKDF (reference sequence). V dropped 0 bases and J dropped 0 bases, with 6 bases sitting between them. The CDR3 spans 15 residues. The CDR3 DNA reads TGTGCCACCAGCAGAGACGACAACTCCTACAATGAGCAGTTCTTC. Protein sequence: CATSRDDNSYNEQFF.